This T cell receptor beta chain is drawn from a study of blood T cells in healthy people across ages. Study context: About one barcoded TCR beta cDNA was captured per two T cells. Study results and caveats: The fall in TCR beta diversity per million T cells was roughly linear with age.

Using a J-beta primer mix together with a sample-barcoded 5' primer, a second PCR was run for roughly 7 to 12 cycles. Carrying 12 random nucleotides, a template-switch adaptor labeled each individual cDNA molecule. TCRdb reprocessed the 5' RACE reads with MiXCR, giving one entry per CDR3 protein. The sample has about 1.4 million distinct CDR3 sequences, 59% seen once. This clonotype was detected only a few times. Its antigen is unidentified. The length of the CDR3 is 15 residues. With V trimmed by 3 bases and J by 10 bases, 12 bases remained unmatched. Germline V gene lookup returns CDR1 SQVTM and CDR2 ANQGSEA. Peripheral blood samples of 7.5 to 10 milliliters were drawn from each donor.

V is TRBV29-1 and J is TRBJ2-1; TRBD2 matches 10 bases. The sample comprised blood. This sequence was found in a man between 18 and 35 years old in good health. CDR3 coding DNA: TGCAGCGTTGATAATCTGCTAGCGGGAGAACAAGAGCAGTTCTTC. Encoded protein: CSVDNLLAGEQEQFF.